This is a list of T cell receptor beta chains from one sample in a study of T-cell memory formation after mild COVID-19. TCRdb itself ran the 5' RACE reads through MiXCR, one entry per CDR3 protein. The table lists about 410,000 distinct CDR3 sequences, 15% to 20% of them singletons. Sequencing used PBMCs or a T cell subset sorted from them (not recorded which). The origin of the receptors is a man younger than 35 who had mild COVID-19 (a few samples of this study predate the infection). Cell type and time point are not known. The CDR3 runs from the conserved cysteine through the conserved F or W. A D gene is named only where the DNA matches it firmly. Size values are once, few and many counts, or a class for expanded clones, and some rows have none.

V,J,D,size,DNA,CDR3
TRBV6-2/TRBV6-3,TRBJ2-4,NA,NA,TGTGCCAGCAGGCAGGGGATGGCCAAAAACATTCAGTACTTC,CASRQGMAKNIQYF
TRBV5-1,TRBJ1-4,NA,NA,TGCGCCAGCAGCTTGGCCGGGATGATGGGAAATGAAAAACTGTTTTTT,CASSLAGMMGNEKLFF
TRBV27,TRBJ2-3,NA,few,TGTGCCAGCAGTCTGACAGGGACTGCAGATACGCAGTATTTT,CASSLTGTADTQYF
TRBV19,TRBJ1-2,NA,NA,TGTGCCAGTAGTATAGCTCGGGCGGGCACAAGGATAGGTGGCTACACCTTC,CASSIARAGTRIGGYTF
TRBV7-3,TRBJ2-2,TRBD1,many,TGTGCCAGCAGCCTGCTTGGGACAGGGAGGACCGGGGAGCTGTTTTTT,CASSLLGTGRTGELFF
TRBV12-3/TRBV12-4,TRBJ1-6,TRBD1,NA,TGTGCCAGCAGTTCAGGGGGCCCTGACTCACCCCTCCACTTT,CASSSGGPDSPLHF
TRBV6-5,TRBJ2-1,TRBD2,few,TGTGCCAGCAGTTACTCCAGTAGCGGGGGGGCCCTTGAGCAGTTCTTC,CASSYSSSGGALEQFF
TRBV7-2,TRBJ2-5,NA,NA,TGTGCCAGCAGCTTTGGGACGGCTGGACAAGAGACCCAGTACTTC,CASSFGTAGQETQYF
TRBV3-1,TRBJ1-1,NA,few,TGTGCCAGCAGCCACCCGAACACTGAAGCTTTCTTT,CASSHPNTEAFF
TRBV7-2,TRBJ1-4,NA,NA,TGTGCCAGCAGCTTAGCCCCTAGGGGGGCTAATGAAAAACTGTTTTTT,CASSLAPRGANEKLFF
TRBV5-5,TRBJ2-1,TRBD2,NA,TGTGCCAGCAGCTTGGAACTAGCGGGGGTAAGCTCCTACAATGAGCAGTTCTTC,CASSLELAGVSSYNEQFF
TRBV10-3,TRBJ1-3,NA,NA,TGTGCCACCCGCCCAAGAATCGGGAACACCATATATTTT,CATRPRIGNTIYF
TRBV7-2,TRBJ1-2,TRBD1,NA,TGTGCCAGCAGCTTATCAGAGGGGGCGGCCTACCCCTACACCTTC,CASSLSEGAAYPYTF
TRBV11-1,TRBJ1-1,NA,few,TGTGCCAGCAATTCGAATGGGTGGGGGACTGAAGCTTTCTTT,CASNSNGWGTEAFF
TRBV6-5,TRBJ2-1,NA,NA,TGTGCCAGCAGTTTAGGACAGATCGATGAGCAGTTCTTC,CASSLGQIDEQFF
TRBV18,TRBJ1-1,NA,few,TGTGCCAGCTCACCAGAGCGGGGGGCTGGGGCTTTCTTT,CASSPERGAGAFF
TRBV20-1,TRBJ2-7,NA,NA,TGCAGTGCTAGAGAAGGCTACGAGCAGTACTTC,CSAREGYEQYF
TRBV6-5,TRBJ1-3,TRBD1,few,TGTGCCAGCAGTGGACAGGGCCCGGACTCTGGAAACACCATATATTTT,CASSGQGPDSGNTIYF
TRBV15,TRBJ2-2,NA,NA,TGTGCCACCTCGGCGCCTACAGTTCACACCGGGGAGCTGTTTTTT,CATSAPTVHTGELFF
TRBV19,TRBJ2-1,NA,few,TGTGCCAGTAGTAAAATAGGACCCGTGGAGCAGTTCTTC,CASSKIGPVEQFF
TRBV5-6,TRBJ1-1,NA,few,TGTGCCAGCAGCTTCGGGACTGGGGGGGACGCTTTCTTT,CASSFGTGGDAFF
TRBV7-2,TRBJ2-3,NA,NA,TGTGCCAGCAGGACTGCTCCGGGACACACGAGGGCAGATACGCAGTATTTT,CASRTAPGHTRADTQYF
TRBV7-2,TRBJ2-2,TRBD2,few,TGTGCCAGCAGCTTATGGGATACCGGGGGGGCCGGGGAGCTGTTTTTT,CASSLWDTGGAGELFF
TRBV6-6,TRBJ1-5,TRBD1,NA,TGTGCCAGCAGGGGACAGGTAACCAATCAGCCCCAGCATTTT,CASRGQVTNQPQHF
TRBV20-1,TRBJ2-5,TRBD2,NA,TGCAGTGCTAGAAGTTATGGGACTAGCGGGGGGCAAGAGACCCAGTACTTC,CSARSYGTSGGQETQYF
TRBV20-1,TRBJ1-1,TRBD1,few,TGCAGTGCTAGAGGCGGGACAGGGGCCATGAACACTGAAGCTTTCTTT,CSARGGTGAMNTEAFF
TRBV29-1,TRBJ2-2,NA,NA,TGCAGCGTTCGAGACAGGACGAGCACCGGGGAGCTGTTTTTT,CSVRDRTSTGELFF